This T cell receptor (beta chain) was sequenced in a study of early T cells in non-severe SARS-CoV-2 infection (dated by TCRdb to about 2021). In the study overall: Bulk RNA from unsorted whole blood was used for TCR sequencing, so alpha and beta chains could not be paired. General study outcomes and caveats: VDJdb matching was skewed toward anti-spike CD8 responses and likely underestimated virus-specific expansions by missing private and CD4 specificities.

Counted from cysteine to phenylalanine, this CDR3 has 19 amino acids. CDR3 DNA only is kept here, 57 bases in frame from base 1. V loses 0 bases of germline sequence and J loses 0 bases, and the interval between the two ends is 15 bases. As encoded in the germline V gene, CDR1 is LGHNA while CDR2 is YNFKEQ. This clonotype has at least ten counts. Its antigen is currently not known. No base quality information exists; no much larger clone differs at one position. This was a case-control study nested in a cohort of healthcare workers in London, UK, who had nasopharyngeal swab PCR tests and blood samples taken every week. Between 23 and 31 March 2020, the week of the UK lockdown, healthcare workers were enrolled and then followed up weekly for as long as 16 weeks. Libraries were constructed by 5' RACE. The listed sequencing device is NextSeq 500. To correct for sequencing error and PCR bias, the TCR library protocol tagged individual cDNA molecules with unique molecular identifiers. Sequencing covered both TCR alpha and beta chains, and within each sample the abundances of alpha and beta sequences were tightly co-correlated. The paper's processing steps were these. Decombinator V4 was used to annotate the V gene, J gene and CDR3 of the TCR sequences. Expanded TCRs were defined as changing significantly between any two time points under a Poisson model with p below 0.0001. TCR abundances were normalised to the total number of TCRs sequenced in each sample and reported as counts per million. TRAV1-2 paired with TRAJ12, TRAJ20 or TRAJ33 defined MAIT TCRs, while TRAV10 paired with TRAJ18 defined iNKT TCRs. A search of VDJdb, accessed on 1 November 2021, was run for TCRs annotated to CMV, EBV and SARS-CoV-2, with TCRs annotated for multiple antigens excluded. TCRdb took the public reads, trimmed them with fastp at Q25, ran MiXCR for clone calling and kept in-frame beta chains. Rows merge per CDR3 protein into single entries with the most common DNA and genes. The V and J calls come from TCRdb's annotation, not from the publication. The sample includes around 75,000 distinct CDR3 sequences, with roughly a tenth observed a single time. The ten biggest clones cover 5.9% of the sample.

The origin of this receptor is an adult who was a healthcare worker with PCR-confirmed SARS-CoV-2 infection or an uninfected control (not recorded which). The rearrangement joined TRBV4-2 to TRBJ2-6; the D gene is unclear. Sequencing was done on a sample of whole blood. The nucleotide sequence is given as TGTGCCAGCAGCCAAGATGGGGAAATAATGGGCTCTGGGGCCAACGTCCTGACTTTC. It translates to CASSQDGEIMGSGANVLTF.